Below are 25 T cell receptor beta chains sequenced from a single sample in a study of blood T cells in healthy people across ages. For the second PCR, which ran for about 7 to 11 cycles, a sample-barcoded 5' primer and a J-beta primer mix were used. TCRdb analysed the 5' RACE reads with MiXCR anew, one entry per CDR3 protein. In the table there are about 1.8 million distinct CDR3 sequences, roughly 49% of which are singletons. Sequencing was carried out using blood. These receptor sequences come from a woman aged 40 to 50 in good health.

The chain is built from TRBV2 and TRBJ1-5; no clear D. The CDR3 loop spans 13 amino acids. Per germline, CDR1 SNHLY and CDR2 FYNNEI. The V end was cut by 5 bases, the J end by 3 bases, with 8 bases between. CDR3 sequence reads: CASSPEVNQPQHF. CDR3 DNA sequence: TGTGCCAGCAGTCCGGAAGTCAATCAGCCCCAGCATTTT.

The gene calls are TRBV28 and TRBJ1-1; no firm D call. The CDR3 sequence is 14 residues long. Germline V gene lookup returns CDR1 MDHEN and CDR2 SYDVKM. V was cut by 8 bases and J by 5 bases, with 18 bases left in between. CDR3 sequence (DNA): TGTGCCAGCCACGCCAGGAGGTTAGGGACTGAAGCTTTCTTT. This codes for CASHARRLGTEAFF.

Only a few counts were recorded for this clonotype. This chain links TRBV7-2 with TRBJ2-7; 8 positions match TRBD1. This CDR3 is 15 amino acids long. The V gene's germline CDR1 is SGHTA and CDR2 FQGNSA. Trimming at V came to 1 base and at J to 4 bases, leaving 6 bases not matched to a gene. CDR3 nucleotides: TGTGCCAGCAGCTTAGGCTCAGGGGGCAGGTACGAGCAGTACTTC. This codes for CASSLGSGGRYEQYF.

This sequence joins TRBV29-1 and TRBJ2-1, with 9 positions matching TRBD1. V trimming: 4 bases; J trimming: 9 bases; junction bases outside the gene matches: 10. This CDR3 is built from 14 residues. Per the germline V gene, CDR1 is SQVTM and CDR2 is ANQGSEA. The CDR3 DNA is TGCAGCGTTGCACCGGGACAGGGTGATATTGAGCAGTTCTTC. This translates into CSVAPGQGDIEQFF.

V is TRBV2 and J is TRBJ1-4, with 9 nucleotides matching TRBD1. The CDR3 spans 14 residues. Looked up from germline, CDR1 is SNHLY and CDR2 is FYNNEI. V lost 4 bases and J lost 7; bases outside the gene matches: 4. As DNA, the CDR3 is TGTGCCAGCAGTGCGGGGACAGGGCTTGAAAAACTGTTTTTT. Amino acids: CASSAGTGLEKLFF.

The gene calls are TRBV5-6 and TRBJ2-7; D remains ambiguous. CDR3 length: 13 residues. The germline gives CDR1 SGHDT, CDR2 YYEEEE. The ends were cut back, 2 bases at V and 5 bases at J, with 11 bases in the middle. The CDR3 coding sequence is TGTGCCAGCAGCTTTGAATGGGTCGACGAGCAGTACTTC. This translates into CASSFEWVDEQYF.

The genes are TRBV7-2 and TRBJ2-5; D not certain. This CDR3 spans 12 amino acids. Trimming took 2 bases from V and 11 from J, leaving 12 bases between them. The germline CDR1 and CDR2 sequences are SGHTA and FQGNSA. The DNA for the CDR3 is TGTGCCAGCAGCTTATGGAACAATGAGCAGTACTTC. Residues: CASSLWNNEQYF.

Only a few counts were recorded for this clonotype. The chain has TRBV28 and TRBJ2-7; the D gene is possibly TRBD1 (5 bases). Germline assignment: CDR1 MDHEN and CDR2 SYDVKM. V was pared by 8 bases and J by 3 bases, with 26 bases between. This CDR3 has 17 amino acids. CDR3 sequence: CASQKATRQRRSYEQYF. DNA for the CDR3: TGTGCCAGCCAGAAGGCTACCAGACAGAGAAGGAGCTACGAGCAGTACTTC.

The rearrangement uses TRBV4-3 and TRBJ2-7, with 9 nucleotides matching TRBD2. With V trimmed by 0 bases and J by 1 base, 4 bases remained unmatched. The CDR3 covers 16 residues. Germline-derived CDR1 and CDR2 are LGHNA and YSLEER. The CDR3 DNA reads TGCGCCAGCAGCCAAGATTTAGCGGGGGAGTCCTACGAGCAGTACTTC. Residues: CASSQDLAGESYEQYF.

The V gene is TRBV5-1, the J gene TRBJ1-1; D not resolved. V gave up 0 bases and J gave up 7 bases, with 7 bases separating them. The germline V gene has CDR1 SGHRS and CDR2 YFSETQ. The CDR3 loop spans 12 amino acids. CDR3 amino acids: CASSLDGLEAFF. In nucleotides, the CDR3 is TGCGCCAGCAGCTTGGATGGGCTTGAAGCTTTCTTT.

This clonotype was seen more than once but under ten times. The chain joins TRBV9 to TRBJ2-1, with D uncertain. Trimming removed 3 bases at V and 9 bases at J, with 13 bases between. Germline CDR1 SGDLS, CDR2 YYNGEE. This CDR3 comprises 13 residues. The CDR3 protein is CASSAPPGAEQFF. CDR3 DNA sequence: TGTGCCAGCAGCGCCCCACCAGGAGCTGAGCAGTTCTTC.

The table lists this clonotype with a few counts. This chain joins TRBV28 and TRBJ2-7; no clear D gene. This CDR3 has 14 amino acids. The V and J ends lost 11 bases and 2 bases respectively, with 19 bases between them. Germline V gene lookup returns CDR1 MDHEN and CDR2 SYDVKM. The CDR3 loop reads CASSLRSQTYEQYF. In nucleotides, the CDR3 is TGTGCCTCCTCCCTCAGGTCCCAAACCTACGAGCAGTACTTC.

The V gene is TRBV5-1, the J gene TRBJ1-4; 10 nucleotides align to TRBD1. The germline CDR1 and CDR2 sequences are SGHRS and YFSETQ. The trim removed 4 bases at V and 7 bases at J, leaving 7 bases unmatched. The CDR3 runs to 15 residues. CDR3 in DNA: TGCGCCAGCAGCATGACAGGGGGCTTGGGTGAAAAACTGTTTTTT. Encoded protein: CASSMTGGLGEKLFF.

The gene calls are TRBV5-6 and TRBJ2-1; possible D gene TRBD1, 6 bases. V lost 3 bases, J lost 5 bases, and 12 bases lay in between. Germline V CDR1 and CDR2: SGHDT, YYEEEE. The CDR3 is made up of 14 amino acids. CDR3 in amino acids: CASSSTTGNNEQFF. CDR3 nucleotides: TGTGCCAGCAGCTCGACTACAGGGAACAATGAGCAGTTCTTC. The full variable domain, with the rest looked up from reference TRBV5-6 and TRBJ2-1, is DAGVTQSPTHLIKTRGQQVTLRCSPKSGHDTVSWYQQALGQGPQFIFQYYEEEERQRGNFPDRFSGHQFPNYSSELNVNALLLGDSALYLCASSSTTGNNEQFFGPGTRLTVL.

The chain links TRBV7-9 to TRBJ2-4, with D tentatively TRBD1 or TRBD2 (5 bases each). Germline CDR1 reads SEHNR; CDR2 reads FQNEAQ (reference sequence). The CDR3 is made up of 18 amino acids. The V end was cut by 5 bases, the J end by 0 bases, with 20 bases between. CDR3 in DNA: TGTGCCAGCAGCCCACAACGGGGCAGCACCCTAGCCAAAAACATTCAGTACTTC. This translates into CASSPQRGSTLAKNIQYF.

The chain recombines TRBV5-1 with TRBJ1-2; 9 bases fit TRBD1. CDR3 length: 14 amino acids. In germline, CDR1 is SGHRS, CDR2 YFSETQ. V lost 3 bases to trimming and J lost 4 bases; unmatched junction nucleotides: 4. The CDR3 coding sequence is TGCGCCAGCAGCTACCGGGACAGGGTCTATGGCTACACCTTC. This gives the protein CASSYRDRVYGYTF.

The rearrangement joins TRBV9 to TRBJ2-3; a weak D match, TRBD2 (5 bases). Germline CDR1 reads SGDLS; CDR2 reads YYNGEE. This CDR3 has 15 residues. The V end lost 2 bases, the J end lost 2 bases, and 12 bases lay between the germline ends. The CDR3 region has the DNA TGTGCCAGCAGCGTTGAGGGTTCGAACACAGATACGCAGTATTTT. Translation: CASSVEGSNTDTQYF.

This clonotype showed up just once. The chain combines TRBV27 with TRBJ2-3; 9 bases agree with TRBD2. CDR3 length equals 16 residues. Per germline, CDR1 MNHEY and CDR2 SMNVEV (reference sequence). After removal of 7 bases from V and 5 bases from J, the junction contained 13 bases not matched to a gene. The CDR3 DNA reads TGTGCCAGCAATATTGGGGCGGGGGGGCAAGGAGATACGCAGTATTTT. It specifies CASNIGAGGQGDTQYF.

This sequence joins TRBV7-9 and TRBJ2-7; no definite D call. CDR1 and CDR2 (germline): SEHNR, FQNEAQ (reference sequence). The CDR3 contains 13 residues. Trimming removed 4 bases from V and 4 bases from J, with 11 bases in between. CDR3 sequence: CASSSGNGYEQYF. The CDR3 DNA reads TGTGCCAGCAGCTCAGGAAATGGGTACGAGCAGTACTTC.

This clonotype was seen a handful of times. The chain combines TRBV3-1 with TRBJ1-1; D is ambiguous. The germline V and J ends were trimmed by 5 bases and 1 base, with 11 bases remaining between them. The CDR3 contains 14 residues. Germline lookup yields CDR1 LGHDT and CDR2 YNNKEL (reference sequence). The CDR3 nucleotides are TGTGCCAGCAGCAAAACGACGGAGAACACTGAAGCTTTCTTT. It specifies CASSKTTENTEAFF.

This clonotype was seen more than once but under ten times. The V gene is TRBV10-3, the J gene TRBJ2-7; D remains ambiguous. This CDR3 region has 11 residues. V lost 4 bases and J 6 bases, leaving 7 bases between the germline ends. Germline V gene sequence: CDR1 ENHRY, CDR2 SYGVKD. This CDR3 reads CAISVIGEQYF. The CDR3 DNA reads TGTGCCATCAGTGTAATTGGCGAGCAGTACTTC.

This clonotype has a handful of counts. The V call is TRBV20-1, the J call TRBJ2-1, with D possibly matching TRBD2 (5 bases). The CDR3 covers 14 residues. CDR1 DFQATT and CDR2 SNEGSKA come from the germline V gene (reference sequence). V shed 3 bases and J shed 10 bases, with 19 bases lying between them. CDR3 nucleotides: TGCAGTGCTAGGGGAGCGGACCCACGGGGAGAGCAGTTCTTC. This gives the protein CSARGADPRGEQFF.

V usage is TRBV20-1 and J usage is TRBJ2-5; tentatively, D is TRBD1 (6 bases). V was cut by 2 bases and J by 2 bases, with 18 bases left in between. CDR3 size: 16 residues. Per germline, CDR1 DFQATT and CDR2 SNEGSKA (reference sequence). The CDR3 sequence: CSARTPLGTRQETQYF. For the CDR3, the DNA is TGCAGTGCTAGAACTCCGCTCGGGACACGACAAGAGACCCAGTACTTC.

V usage is TRBV28 and J usage is TRBJ2-1; D remains ambiguous. Germline V gene data show CDR1 as MDHEN and CDR2 as SYDVKM. The CDR3 has 11 residues. V was clipped by 8 bases and J by 8 bases, with 10 bases between them. In DNA, the CDR3 is TGTGCCAGCCGCCTAGTGCATGAGCAGTTCTTC. Amino acid sequence: CASRLVHEQFF.

The chain joins TRBV12-3 or TRBV12-4 to TRBJ2-5; TRBD1 might be the D (6 bases). V dropped 8 bases and J dropped 4 bases, with 20 bases sitting between them. The CDR3 totals 15 residues. CDR3 DNA: TGTGCCAGCGTGCTCGTCCAGGGGATTCCAGAGACCCAGTACTTC. Protein sequence: CASVLVQGIPETQYF.